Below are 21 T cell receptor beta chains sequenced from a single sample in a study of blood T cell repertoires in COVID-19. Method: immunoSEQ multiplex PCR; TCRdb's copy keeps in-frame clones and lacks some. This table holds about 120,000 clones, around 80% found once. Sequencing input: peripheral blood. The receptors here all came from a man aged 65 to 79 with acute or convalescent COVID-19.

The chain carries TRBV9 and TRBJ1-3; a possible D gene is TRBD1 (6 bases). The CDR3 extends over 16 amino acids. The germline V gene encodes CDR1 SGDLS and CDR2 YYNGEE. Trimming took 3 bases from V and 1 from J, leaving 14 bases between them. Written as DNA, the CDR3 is TGTGCCAGCAGCGCCGGAACAGGGTCTTCTGGAAACACCATATATTTT. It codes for CASSAGTGSSGNTIYF.

CDR3 DNA: TGTGCCAGCAGCCCTTACAGGAGCTCTGGAAACACCATATATTTT. Translating it yields CASSPYRSSGNTIYF. V usage is TRBV7-2 and J usage is TRBJ1-3; D perhaps matches TRBD1 (5 bases). V dropped 5 bases and J dropped 0 bases, with 11 bases sitting between them. This CDR3 is 15 amino acids long. In germline, CDR1 is SGHTA, CDR2 FQGNSA.

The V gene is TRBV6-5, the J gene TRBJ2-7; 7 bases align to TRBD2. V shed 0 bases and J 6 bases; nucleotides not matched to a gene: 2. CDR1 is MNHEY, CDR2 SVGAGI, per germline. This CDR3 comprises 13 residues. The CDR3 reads CASSYSGRVEQYF. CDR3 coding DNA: TGTGCCAGCAGTTACTCGGGGAGGGTCGAGCAGTACTTC.

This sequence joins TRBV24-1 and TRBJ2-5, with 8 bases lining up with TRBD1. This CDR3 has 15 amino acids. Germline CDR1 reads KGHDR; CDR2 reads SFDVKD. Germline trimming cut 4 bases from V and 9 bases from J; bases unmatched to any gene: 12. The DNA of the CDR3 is TGTGCCACCAGTGACCGCCGGGACAGGTCTGGGGCCCAGTACTTC. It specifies CATSDRRDRSGAQYF.

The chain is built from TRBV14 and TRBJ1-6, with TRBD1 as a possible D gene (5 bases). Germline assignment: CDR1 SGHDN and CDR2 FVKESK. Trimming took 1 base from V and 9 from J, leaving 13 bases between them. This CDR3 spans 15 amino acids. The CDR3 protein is CASSQGLGLGSPLHF. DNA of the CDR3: TGTGCCAGCAGCCAAGGGTTGGGGCTCGGTTCACCCCTCCACTTT.

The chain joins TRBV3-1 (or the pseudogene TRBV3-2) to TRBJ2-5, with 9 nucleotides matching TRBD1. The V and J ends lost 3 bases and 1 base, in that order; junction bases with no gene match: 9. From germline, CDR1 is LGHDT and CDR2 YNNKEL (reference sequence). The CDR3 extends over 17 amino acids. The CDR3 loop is CASSHTPGQGSQETQYF. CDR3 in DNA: TGTGCCAGCAGCCATACACCGGGACAGGGTAGCCAAGAGACCCAGTACTTC.

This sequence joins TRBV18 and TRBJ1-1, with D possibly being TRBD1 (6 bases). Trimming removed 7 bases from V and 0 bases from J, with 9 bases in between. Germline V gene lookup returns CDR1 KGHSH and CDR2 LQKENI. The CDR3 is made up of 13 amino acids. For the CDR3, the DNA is TGTGCCAGCTGCACAGGGATGAACACTGAAGCTTTCTTT. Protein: CASCTGMNTEAFF.

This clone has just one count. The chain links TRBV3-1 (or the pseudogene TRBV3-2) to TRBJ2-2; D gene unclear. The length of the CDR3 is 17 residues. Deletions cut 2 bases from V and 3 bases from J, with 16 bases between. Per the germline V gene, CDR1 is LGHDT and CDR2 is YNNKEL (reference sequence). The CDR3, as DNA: TGTGCCAGCAGCCAAAGAGCCTCACCCGTCGACACCGGGGAGCTGTTTTTT. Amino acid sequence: CASSQRASPVDTGELFF.

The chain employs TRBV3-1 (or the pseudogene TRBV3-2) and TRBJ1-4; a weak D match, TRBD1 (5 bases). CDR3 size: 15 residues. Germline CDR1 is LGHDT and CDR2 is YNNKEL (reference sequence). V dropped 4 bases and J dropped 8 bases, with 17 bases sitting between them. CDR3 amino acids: CASSPRGGRNEKLFF. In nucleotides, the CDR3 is TGTGCCAGCAGCCCCCGCGGGGGGAGAAACGAAAAACTGTTTTTT.

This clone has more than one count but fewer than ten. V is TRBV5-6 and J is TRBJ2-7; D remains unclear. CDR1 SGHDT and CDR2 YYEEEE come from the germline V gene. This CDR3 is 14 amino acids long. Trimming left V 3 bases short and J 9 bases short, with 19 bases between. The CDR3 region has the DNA TGTGCCAGCAGCTATACAGAAACCCGATGGTGGCAGTACTTC. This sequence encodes CASSYTETRWWQYF.

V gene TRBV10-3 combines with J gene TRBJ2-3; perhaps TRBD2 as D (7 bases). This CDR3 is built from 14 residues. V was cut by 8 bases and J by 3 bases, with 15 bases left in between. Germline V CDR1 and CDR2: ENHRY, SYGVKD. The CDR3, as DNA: TGTGCCATCGGAGGGGGGGCCGGGACAGATACGCAGTATTTT. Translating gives CAIGGGAGTDTQYF.

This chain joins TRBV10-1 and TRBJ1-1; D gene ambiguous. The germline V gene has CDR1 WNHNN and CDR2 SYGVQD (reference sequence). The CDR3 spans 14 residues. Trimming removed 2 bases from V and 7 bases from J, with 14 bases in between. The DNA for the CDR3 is TGCGCCAGCAGTGAGGACGGGGAAGTCAATGAAGCTTTCTTT. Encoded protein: CASSEDGEVNEAFF.

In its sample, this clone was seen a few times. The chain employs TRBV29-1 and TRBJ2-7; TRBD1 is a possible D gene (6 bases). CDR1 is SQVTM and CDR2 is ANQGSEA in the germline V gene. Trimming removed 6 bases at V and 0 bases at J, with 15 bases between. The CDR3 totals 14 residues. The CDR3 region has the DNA TGCAGCGTCCTCCAGGGGATTAGCTCCTACGAGCAGTACTTC. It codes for CSVLQGISSYEQYF.

The CDR3 coding sequence is TGTGCCAGCAGCTCCGGCACAGGTAATTCACCCCTCCACTTT. This encodes CASSSGTGNSPLHF. This sequence joins TRBV5-5 and TRBJ1-6, with a weak D call TRBD1 (5 bases). Trimming removed 3 bases from V and 6 bases from J, with 10 bases in between. This CDR3 has 14 residues. The V gene's germline CDR1 is SGHKS and CDR2 YYEKEE (reference sequence). The complete variable domain, with remaining parts taken from reference TRBV5-5 and TRBJ1-6, reads DAGVTQSPTHLIKTRGQQVTLRCSPISGHKSVSWYQQVLGQGPQFIFQYYEKEERGRGNFPDRFSARQFPNYSSELNVNALLLGDSALYLCASSSGTGNSPLHFGNGTRLTVT.

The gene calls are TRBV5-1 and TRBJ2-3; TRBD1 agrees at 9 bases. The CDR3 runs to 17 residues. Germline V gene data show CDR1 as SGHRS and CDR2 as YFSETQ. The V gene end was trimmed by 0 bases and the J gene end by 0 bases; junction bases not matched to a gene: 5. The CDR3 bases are TGCGCCAGCAGCTTGGAGGGACAGGGCAGGAGCACAGATACGCAGTATTTT. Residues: CASSLEGQGRSTDTQYF.

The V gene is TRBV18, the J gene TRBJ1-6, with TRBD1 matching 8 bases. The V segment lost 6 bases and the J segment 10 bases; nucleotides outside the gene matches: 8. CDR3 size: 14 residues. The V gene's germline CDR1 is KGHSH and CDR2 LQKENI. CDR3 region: CASSTGQDGSPLHF. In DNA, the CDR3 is TGTGCCAGCTCGACGGGACAGGACGGCTCACCCCTCCACTTT.

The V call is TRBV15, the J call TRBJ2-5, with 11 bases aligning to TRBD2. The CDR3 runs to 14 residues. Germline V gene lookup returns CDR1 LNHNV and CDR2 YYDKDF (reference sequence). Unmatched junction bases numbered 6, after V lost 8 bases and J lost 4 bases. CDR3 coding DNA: TGTGCCACCCAACGACTAGCGGGACCAGAGACCCAGTACTTC. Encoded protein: CATQRLAGPETQYF.

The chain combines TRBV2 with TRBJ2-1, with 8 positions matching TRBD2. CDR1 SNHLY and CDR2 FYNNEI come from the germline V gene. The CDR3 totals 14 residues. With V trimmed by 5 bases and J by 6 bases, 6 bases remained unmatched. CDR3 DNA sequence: TGTGCCAGCAGTAACAGCGGGGGTGGCAATGAGCAGTTCTTC. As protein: CASSNSGGGNEQFF.

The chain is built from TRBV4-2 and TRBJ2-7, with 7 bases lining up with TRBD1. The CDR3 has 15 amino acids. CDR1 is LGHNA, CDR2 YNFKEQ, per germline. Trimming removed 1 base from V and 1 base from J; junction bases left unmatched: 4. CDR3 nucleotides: TGTGCCAGCAGCCAAGCTGGGACAGATTCCTACGAGCAGTACTTC. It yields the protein CASSQAGTDSYEQYF.

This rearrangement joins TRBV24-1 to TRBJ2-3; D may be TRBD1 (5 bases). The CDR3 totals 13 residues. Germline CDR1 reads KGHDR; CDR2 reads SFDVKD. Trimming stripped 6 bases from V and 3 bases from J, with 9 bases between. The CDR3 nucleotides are TGTGCCACCAGTACCCCAGGGACAGATACGCAGTATTTT. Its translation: CATSTPGTDTQYF.

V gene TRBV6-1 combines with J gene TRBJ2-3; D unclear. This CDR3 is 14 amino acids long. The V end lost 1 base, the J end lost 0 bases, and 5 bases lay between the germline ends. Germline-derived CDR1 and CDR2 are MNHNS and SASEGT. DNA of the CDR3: TGTGCCAGCAGTGAAGGAGTCAGCACAGATACGCAGTATTTT. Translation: CASSEGVSTDTQYF.